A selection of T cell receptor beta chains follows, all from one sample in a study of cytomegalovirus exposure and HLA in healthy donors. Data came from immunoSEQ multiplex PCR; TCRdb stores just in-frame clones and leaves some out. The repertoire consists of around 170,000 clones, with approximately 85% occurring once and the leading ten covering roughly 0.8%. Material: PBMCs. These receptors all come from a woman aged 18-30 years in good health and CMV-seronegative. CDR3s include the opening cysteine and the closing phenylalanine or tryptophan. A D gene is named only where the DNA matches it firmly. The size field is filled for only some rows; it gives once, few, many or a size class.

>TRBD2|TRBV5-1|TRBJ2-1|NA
CASSPAGVNEQFF
TGCGCCAGCAGCCCCGCGGGGGTCAATGAGCAGTTCTTC
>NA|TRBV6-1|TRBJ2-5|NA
CASSEQGQEQETQYF
TGTGCCAGCAGTGAACAGGGACAAGAACAAGAGACCCAGTACTTC
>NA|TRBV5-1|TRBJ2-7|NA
CASSLTGSYEQYF
TGCGCCAGCAGCTTGACTGGCTCCTACGAGCAGTACTTC
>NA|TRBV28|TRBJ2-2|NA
CASSLTSSAGELFF
TGTGCCAGCAGCTTAACTAGTTCGGCCGGGGAGCTGTTTTTT
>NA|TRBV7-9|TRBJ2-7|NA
CASSPRGGGDSYEQYF
TGTGCCAGCAGCCCAAGGGGCGGTGGGGATAGCTACGAGCAGTACTTC
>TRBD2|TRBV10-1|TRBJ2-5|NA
CASSDPGLEPQATQYF
TGCGCCAGCAGTGATCCGGGACTAGAACCTCAGGCGACCCAGTACTTC
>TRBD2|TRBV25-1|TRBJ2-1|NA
CASSHSGLSSYNEQFF
TGTGCCAGCAGCCATAGCGGGTTGAGCTCCTACAATGAGCAGTTCTTC
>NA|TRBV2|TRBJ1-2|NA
CASRGDGYGYTF
TGTGCCAGTCGTGGAGATGGCTATGGCTACACCTTC
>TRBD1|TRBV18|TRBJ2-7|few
CASSRQGANEQYF
TGTGCCAGCTCGCGACAGGGGGCAAACGAGCAGTACTTC
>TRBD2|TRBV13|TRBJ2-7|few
CASSYGTRGSYEQYF
TGTGCCAGCAGCTACGGGACTAGAGGCTCCTACGAGCAGTACTTC
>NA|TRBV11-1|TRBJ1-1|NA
CASSLNRGGNTEAFF
TGTGCCAGCAGCTTAAATCGAGGGGGGAACACTGAAGCTTTCTTT
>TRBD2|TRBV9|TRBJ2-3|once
CASSVAPSGRSTDTQYF
TGTGCCAGCAGCGTAGCTCCTAGCGGGAGAAGCACAGATACGCAGTATTTT
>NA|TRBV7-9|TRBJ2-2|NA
CASSPSGSSTGELFF
TGTGCCAGCAGCCCCTCGGGTAGTTCTACCGGGGAGCTGTTTTTT
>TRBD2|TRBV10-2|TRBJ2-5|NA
CASLSVAGDAAETQYF
TGCGCCAGTTTAAGTGTAGCGGGAGATGCAGCAGAGACCCAGTACTTC
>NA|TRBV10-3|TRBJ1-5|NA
CAISESRSGQPQHF
TGTGCCATCAGTGAGTCGAGGTCGGGGCAGCCCCAGCATTTT
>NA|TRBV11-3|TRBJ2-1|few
CASSLDVNNEQFF
TGTGCCAGCAGCTTAGACGTTAACAATGAGCAGTTCTTC
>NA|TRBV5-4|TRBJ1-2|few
CASSLPATANYGYTF
TGTGCCAGCAGCTTGCCAGCGACAGCTAACTATGGCTACACCTTC
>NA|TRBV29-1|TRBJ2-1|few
CSVEGQGRANEQFF
TGCAGCGTTGAAGGGCAGGGGAGAGCGAATGAGCAGTTCTTC
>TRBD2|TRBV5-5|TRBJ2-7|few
CASSLGTSGRSRAYEQYF
TGTGCCAGCAGCTTGGGGACTAGCGGGAGATCTAGAGCCTACGAGCAGTACTTC
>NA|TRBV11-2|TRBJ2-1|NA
CASRVMGDGRHPYNEQFF
TGTGCCAGCAGGGTTATGGGTGATGGCAGGCACCCCTACAATGAGCAGTTCTTC
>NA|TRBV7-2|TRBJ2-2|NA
CASSSRFGSRSYTGELFF
TGTGCCAGCAGCAGTCGGTTCGGGAGCAGGTCGTACACCGGGGAGCTGTTTTTT
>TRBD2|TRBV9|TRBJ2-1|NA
CASSLQSLAGPEQFF
TGTGCCAGCAGCCTCCAGTCACTAGCGGGTCCTGAGCAGTTCTTC
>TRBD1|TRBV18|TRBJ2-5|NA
CASSPPRDRGLVETQYF
TGTGCCAGCTCACCCCCTAGGGACAGAGGCCTGGTGGAGACCCAGTACTTC
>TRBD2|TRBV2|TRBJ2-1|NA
CASSDTSGGAGTSYNEQFF
TGTGCCAGCAGTGATACTAGCGGGGGGGCCGGGACCTCCTACAATGAGCAGTTCTTC
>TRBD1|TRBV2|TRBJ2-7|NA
CASSGVTGGREQYF
TGTGCCAGCAGTGGAGTGACAGGGGGCCGCGAGCAGTACTTC
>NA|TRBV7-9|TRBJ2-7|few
CASSSPTTPAYEQYF
TGTGCCAGCAGCTCCCCGACTACCCCAGCCTACGAGCAGTACTTC
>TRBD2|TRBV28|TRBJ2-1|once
CASSLPSGRQNNEQFF
TGTGCCAGCAGTTTACCCAGCGGGAGGCAAAACAATGAGCAGTTCTTC
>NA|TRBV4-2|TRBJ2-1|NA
CASSQDSAPYNEQFF
TGTGCCAGCAGCCAAGACTCAGCGCCCTACAATGAGCAGTTCTTC
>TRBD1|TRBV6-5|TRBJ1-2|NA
CASSYGTGFNYGYTF
TGTGCCAGCAGTTACGGGACAGGGTTCAACTATGGCTACACCTTC
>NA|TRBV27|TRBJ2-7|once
CARLTGVPYEQYF
TGTGCCAGACTTACGGGGGTTCCCTACGAGCAGTACTTC
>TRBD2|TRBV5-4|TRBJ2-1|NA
CASSFGGGANEQFF
TGTGCCAGCAGCTTTGGCGGGGGGGCAAATGAGCAGTTCTTC
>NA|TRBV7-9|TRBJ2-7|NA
CASTTGLFYEQYF
TGTGCCAGCACCACGGGACTTTTCTACGAGCAGTACTTC
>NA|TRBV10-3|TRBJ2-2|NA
CASLTAGLSNTGELFF
TGTGCCTCCCTAACCGCAGGACTTTCGAACACCGGGGAGCTGTTTTTT
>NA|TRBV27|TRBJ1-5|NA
CASSGGQRNSNQPQHF
TGTGCCAGCAGTGGTGGACAGAGGAATAGCAATCAGCCCCAGCATTTT
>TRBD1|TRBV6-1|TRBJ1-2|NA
CASRPGTGNYGYTF
TGTGCCAGCAGACCCGGGACAGGGAACTATGGCTACACCTTC
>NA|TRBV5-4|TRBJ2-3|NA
CASSLGGSTDTQYF
TGTGCCAGCAGCTTGGGGGGCTCCACAGATACGCAGTATTTT
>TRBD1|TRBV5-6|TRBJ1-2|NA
CASSARDSFDGYTF
TGTGCCAGCAGCGCACGGGACAGCTTCGATGGCTACACCTTC
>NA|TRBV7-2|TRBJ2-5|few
CASSLGGGQGGTQYF
TGTGCCAGCAGCTTAGGGGGGGGGCAGGGCGGGACCCAGTACTTC
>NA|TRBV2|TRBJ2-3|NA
CASSETSDTQYF
TGTGCCAGCAGTGAAACATCAGATACGCAGTATTTT
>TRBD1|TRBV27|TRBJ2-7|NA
CASSYDRGYEQYF
TGTGCCAGCAGCTACGACAGGGGTTACGAGCAGTACTTC
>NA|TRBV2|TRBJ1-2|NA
CASSDRKNNYGYTF
TGTGCCAGCAGTGACAGAAAAAATAACTATGGCTACACCTTC
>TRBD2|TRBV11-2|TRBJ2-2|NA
CASSLGLAGPNTGELFF
TGTGCCAGCAGCTTGGGACTAGCGGGACCGAACACCGGGGAGCTGTTTTTT
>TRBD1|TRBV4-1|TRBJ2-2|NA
CASSQDQKGDRGIGELFF
TGCGCCAGCAGCCAAGATCAAAAGGGGGACAGGGGTATCGGGGAGCTGTTTTTT
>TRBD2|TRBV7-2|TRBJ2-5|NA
CASRPSLALGEETQYF
TGTGCCAGCAGACCCTCACTAGCGCTAGGGGAAGAGACCCAGTACTTC
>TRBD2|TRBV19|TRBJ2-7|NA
CASSRSSGGIYEQYF
TGTGCCAGTAGCCGATCTAGCGGGGGGATCTACGAGCAGTACTTC
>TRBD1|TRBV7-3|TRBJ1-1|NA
CASSRDRDTEAFF
TGTGCCAGCAGCCGAGACAGGGACACTGAAGCTTTCTTT
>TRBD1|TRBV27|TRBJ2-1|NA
CASSLGQGAYNEQFF
TGTGCCAGCAGTTTAGGACAGGGGGCGTACAATGAGCAGTTCTTC
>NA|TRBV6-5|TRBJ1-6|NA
CASSYSRSTYNSPLHF
TGTGCCAGCAGTTACAGCCGTAGCACCTATAATTCACCCCTCCACTTT
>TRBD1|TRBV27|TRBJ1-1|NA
CASSFLGQGMNTEAFF
TGTGCCAGCAGTTTCCTGGGACAGGGAATGAACACTGAAGCTTTCTTT
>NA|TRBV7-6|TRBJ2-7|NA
CASSLGGVSYEQYF
TGTGCCAGCAGCTTAGGGGGGGTTTCCTACGAGCAGTACTTC
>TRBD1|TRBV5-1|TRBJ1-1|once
CASSLAGGGNTEAFF
TGCGCCAGCAGCTTGGCAGGGGGCGGGAACACTGAAGCTTTCTTT
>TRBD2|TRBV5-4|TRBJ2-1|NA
CASSLDSSGGPSSYNEQFF
TGTGCCAGCAGCTTGGATTCTAGCGGGGGACCCAGCTCCTACAATGAGCAGTTCTTC
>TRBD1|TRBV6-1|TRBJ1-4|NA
CASTGTEKKLFF
TGTGCCAGCACTGGGACAGAAAAAAAACTGTTTTTT
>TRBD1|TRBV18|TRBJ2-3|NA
CASSSGTESTDTQYF
TGTGCCAGCTCATCCGGGACAGAAAGCACAGATACGCAGTATTTT
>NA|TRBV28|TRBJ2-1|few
CASSFSTGYNEQFF
TGTGCCAGCAGTTTTTCCACAGGGTACAATGAGCAGTTCTTC
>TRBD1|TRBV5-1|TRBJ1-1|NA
CASSSGQGLSSEAFF
TGCGCCAGCAGCTCCGGACAGGGGCTTTCCTCGGAAGCTTTCTTT
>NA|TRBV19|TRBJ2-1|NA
CASSLRGVLSSYNEQFF
TGTGCCAGCTCCCTACGAGGAGTATTGAGCTCCTACAATGAGCAGTTCTTC
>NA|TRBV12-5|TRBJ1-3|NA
CASGLYSSGNTIYF
TGTGCTAGTGGTTTGTATAGCTCTGGAAACACCATATATTTT
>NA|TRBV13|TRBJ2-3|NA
CASSSRQQIFTDTQYF
TGTGCCAGCAGCTCCCGACAGCAGATCTTCACAGATACGCAGTATTTT
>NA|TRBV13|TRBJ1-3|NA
CASSPGRGGNTIYF
TGTGCCAGCAGCCCCGGAAGAGGTGGAAACACCATATATTTT